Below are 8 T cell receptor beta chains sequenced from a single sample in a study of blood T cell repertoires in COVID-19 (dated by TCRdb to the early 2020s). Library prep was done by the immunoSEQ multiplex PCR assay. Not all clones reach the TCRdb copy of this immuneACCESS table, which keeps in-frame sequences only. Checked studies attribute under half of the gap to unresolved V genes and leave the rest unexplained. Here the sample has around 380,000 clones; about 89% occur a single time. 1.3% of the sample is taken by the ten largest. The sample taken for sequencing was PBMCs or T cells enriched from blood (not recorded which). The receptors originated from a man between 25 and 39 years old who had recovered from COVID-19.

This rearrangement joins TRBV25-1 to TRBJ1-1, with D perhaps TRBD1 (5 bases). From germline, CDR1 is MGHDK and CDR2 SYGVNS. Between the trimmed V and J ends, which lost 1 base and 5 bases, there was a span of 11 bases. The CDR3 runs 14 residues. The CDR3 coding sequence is TGTGCCAGCAGTGAATCTTGGGGGGAAACTGAAGCTTTCTTT. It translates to CASSESWGETEAFF.

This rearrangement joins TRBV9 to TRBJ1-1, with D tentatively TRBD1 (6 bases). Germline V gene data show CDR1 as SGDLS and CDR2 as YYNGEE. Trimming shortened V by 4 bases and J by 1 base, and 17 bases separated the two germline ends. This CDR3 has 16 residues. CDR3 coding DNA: TGTGCCAGCAGCCCCCGGGCGGGGGCAGCGAACACTGAAGCTTTCTTT. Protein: CASSPRAGAANTEAFF.

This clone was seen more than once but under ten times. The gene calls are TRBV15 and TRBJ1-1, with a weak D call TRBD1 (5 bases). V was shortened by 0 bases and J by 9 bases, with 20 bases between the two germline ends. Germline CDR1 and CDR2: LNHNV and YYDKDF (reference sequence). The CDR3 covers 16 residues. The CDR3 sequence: CATSRDPQVIKGKAFF. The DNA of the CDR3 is TGTGCCACCAGCAGAGATCCCCAGGTTATAAAGGGGAAAGCTTTCTTT.

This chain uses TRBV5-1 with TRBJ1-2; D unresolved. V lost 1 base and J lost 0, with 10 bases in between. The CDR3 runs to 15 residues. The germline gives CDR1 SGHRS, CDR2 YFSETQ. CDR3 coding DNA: TGCGCCAGCAGCTTGTCTGGGCAGACTAACTATGGCTACACCTTC. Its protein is CASSLSGQTNYGYTF.

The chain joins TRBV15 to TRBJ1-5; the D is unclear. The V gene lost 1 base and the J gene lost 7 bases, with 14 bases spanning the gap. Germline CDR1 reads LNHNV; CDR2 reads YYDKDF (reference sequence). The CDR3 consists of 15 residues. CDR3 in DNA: TGTGCCACCAGCAGAGGGGTGGAGGTTGAGCAGCCCCAGCATTTT. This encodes CATSRGVEVEQPQHF.

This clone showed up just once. The CDR3 reads CASSVGSEGARYEQYF. The CDR3 bases are TGTGCCAGCAGCGTAGGTTCGGAGGGGGCGCGATACGAGCAGTACTTC. V is TRBV9 and J is TRBJ2-7; D might be TRBD1 (7 bases). Germline V CDR1 and CDR2: SGDLS, YYNGEE. The CDR3 runs to 16 residues. Trimming stripped 0 bases from V and 4 bases from J, with 17 bases between.

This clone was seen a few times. CDR3 region: CASSQSGNTEAFF. CDR3 sequence (DNA): TGTGCCAGCAGCCAGTCAGGGAACACTGAAGCTTTCTTT. The rearrangement links TRBV4-2 to TRBJ1-1; no clear D. Germline CDR1 is LGHNA and CDR2 is YNFKEQ. This CDR3 is built from 13 residues. With 3 bases removed from V and 1 base from J, the gap between germline ends came to 6 bases.

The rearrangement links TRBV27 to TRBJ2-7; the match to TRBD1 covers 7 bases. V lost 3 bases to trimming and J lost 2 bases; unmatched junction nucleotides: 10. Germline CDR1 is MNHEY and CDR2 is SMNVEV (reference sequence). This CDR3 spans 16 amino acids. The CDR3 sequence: CASSLVGTEMTYEQYF. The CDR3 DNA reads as TGTGCCAGCAGTTTGGTGGGGACAGAGATGACCTACGAGCAGTACTTC.